Following are 6 T cell receptor beta chains from one sample sequenced in a study of T cell responses to AZD1222 COVID-19 vaccine. The protocol was immunoSEQ multiplex PCR, while the TCRdb copy is restricted to in-frame clones and leaves out a portion. Here the sample spans 95,000 to 150,000 clones, about 90% being singletons. The sample here was peripheral blood, taken 28 days after the second AZD1222 dose. The receptors shown here come from an adult who received the AZD1222 COVID-19 vaccine.

This clone was counted a few times. CDR3 residues: CASSLSGYYGYTF. CDR3 nucleotide sequence: TGTGCCAGCAGTTTATCGGGGTATTATGGCTACACCTTC. The chain is built from TRBV12-3 or TRBV12-4 and TRBJ1-2; D not resolved. This CDR3 comprises 13 residues. The V and J ends lost 2 bases and 5 bases respectively, with 9 bases between them.

This chain uses TRBV28 with TRBJ1-2; D possibly corresponds to TRBD1 (5 bases). The length of the CDR3 is 14 residues. Looked up from germline, CDR1 is MDHEN and CDR2 is SYDVKM. Trimming took 2 bases from V and 5 from J, leaving 12 bases between them. DNA for the CDR3: TGTGCCAGCAGTTTAACCGACAGTGTTTATGGCTACACCTTC. Protein sequence: CASSLTDSVYGYTF.

The genes are TRBV19 and TRBJ2-5, with 8 nucleotides matching TRBD2. CDR1 is LNHDA, CDR2 SQIVND, per germline (reference sequence). The length of the CDR3 is 16 residues. V gave up 2 bases and J gave up 1 base; unmatched junction bases: 6. CDR3 bases: TGTGCCAGTAGTATACGAAGCGGGGGCCTCCAAGAGACCCAGTACTTC. It specifies CASSIRSGGLQETQYF.

This clone showed up just once. In nucleotides, the CDR3 is TGTGCCAGCAGTTTATCGCTGGTTAGCAATCAGCCCCAGCATTTT. Translated, it gives CASSLSLVSNQPQHF. This chain connects TRBV27 to TRBJ1-5; D is ambiguous. Per the germline V gene, CDR1 is MNHEY and CDR2 is SMNVEV (reference sequence). V was shortened by 0 bases and J by 0 bases, with 6 bases between the two germline ends. The CDR3 has 15 residues.

The rearrangement joins TRBV19 to TRBJ1-5; D gene unclear. Per germline, CDR1 LNHDA and CDR2 SQIVND (reference sequence). Trimming removed 4 bases from V and 12 bases from J, with 22 bases in between. This CDR3 has 15 amino acids. In nucleotides, the CDR3 is TGTGCCAGTAGTACCTCAGTTTCTGGACCCGGGCTCCAGCATTTT. It translates to CASSTSVSGPGLQHF.

The DNA of the CDR3 is TGCGCCAGCAGCTTGGACAGGGGGACAGATACGCAGTATTTT. This sequence encodes CASSLDRGTDTQYF. The chain combines TRBV5-1 with TRBJ2-3; 8 positions match TRBD1. Germline CDR1 is SGHRS and CDR2 is YFSETQ. CDR3 length equals 14 residues. V was clipped by 0 bases and J by 3 bases; unmatched bases: 0. Full variable domain (rest looked up from reference TRBV5-1 and TRBJ2-3): KAGVTQTPRYLIKTRGQQVTLSCSPISGHRSVSWYQQTPGQGLQFLFEYFSETQRNKGNFPGRFSGRQFSNSRSEMNVSTLELGDSALYLCASSLDRGTDTQYFGPGTRLTVL.